The 12 T cell receptor beta chains below were found in one sample sequenced in a study of blood T cell repertoires in COVID-19 (dated by TCRdb to about 2020). The receptor library was made with the immunoSEQ multiplex PCR assay. TCRdb carries this immuneACCESS record with in-frame sequences only. Its versions omit some clonotypes, under half of them owing to an unresolved V gene in the studies checked, with the rest unexplained. The sample has about 130,000 clones on record, roughly 85% of them singletons. Jointly, the top ten make up approximately 4.3% of the sample. Sequencing used peripheral blood. The receptors shown here come from a human donor in a cohort sampled during active COVID-19.

The chain employs TRBV13 and TRBJ2-1; 13 nucleotides align to TRBD2. V shed 5 bases, J shed 8 bases, and the junction held 6 bases outside the gene matches. This CDR3 region has 15 residues. CDR1 and CDR2 (germline): PRHDT, FYEKMQ (reference sequence). CDR3 loop: CASSVRTSGSDEQFF. CDR3 nucleotides: TGTGCCAGCAGCGTTCGGACTAGCGGGAGCGATGAGCAGTTCTTC.

This clone was observed a handful of times. This chain connects TRBV19 to TRBJ2-5; D ambiguous. This CDR3 is built from 16 residues. CDR1 and CDR2 from the germline V gene are LNHDA and SQIVND (reference sequence). Trimming removed 0 bases from V and 2 bases from J, with 13 bases in between. CDR3 sequence reads: CASSIEGRSFQETQYF. The CDR3 bases are TGTGCCAGTAGTATAGAGGGCAGGTCTTTTCAAGAGACCCAGTACTTC.

This clone came up a few times. The chain joins TRBV23-1 to TRBJ2-3; tentatively, D is TRBD2 (6 bases). TRBV23-1 has ORF status, its function being uncertain. Trimming took 3 bases from V and 2 from J, leaving 18 bases between them. This CDR3 comprises 17 residues. This CDR3 reads CASSHEAGKIVTDTQYF. The CDR3 nucleotides are TGCGCCAGCAGTCATGAAGCGGGTAAGATTGTCACAGATACGCAGTATTTT.

The V call is TRBV15, the J call TRBJ2-2; D is possibly TRBD2 (6 bases). The V end was cut by 1 base, the J end by 2 bases, with 11 bases between. This CDR3 region has 16 residues. The germline V gene has CDR1 LNHNV and CDR2 YYDKDF (reference sequence). CDR3 region: CATSRGGSGNTGELFF. DNA for the CDR3: TGTGCCACCAGCAGAGGCGGTAGCGGAAACACCGGGGAGCTGTTTTTT.

The count of this clone is one. V is TRBV2 and J is TRBJ1-2; TRBD1 agrees at 9 bases. Germline V lookup: CDR1 SNHLY, CDR2 FYNNEI. The CDR3 has 16 residues. Here the CDR3 reads CAEQEGQGISRDGYTF. For the CDR3, the DNA is TGTGCAGAGCAGGAAGGACAGGGGATCTCTCGCGATGGCTACACCTTC. Supplemented by reference TRBV2 and TRBJ1-2, the full variable domain reads EPEVTQTPSHQVTQMGQEVILRCVPISNHLYFYWYRQILGQKVEFLVSFYNNEISEKSEIFDDQFSVERPDGSNFTLKIRSTKLEDSAMYFCAEQEGQGISRDGYTFGSGTRLTVV.

This chain joins TRBV6-2 or TRBV6-3 and TRBJ2-1, with TRBD2 matching 13 bases. The germline V gene encodes CDR1 MNHEY and CDR2 SVGEGT. The CDR3 extends over 21 amino acids. The ends lost 2 bases at V and 5 bases at J; junction bases unmatched: 18. The CDR3, as DNA: TGTGCCAGCAGTTACGCCCTAAGACTAGCGGGAGGCCCTGGGGGAAACAATGAGCAGTTCTTC. It specifies CASSYALRLAGGPGGNNEQFF.

This sequence joins TRBV11-1 and TRBJ2-6; TRBD1 might be the D (5 bases). Germline CDR1 reads SGHAT; CDR2 reads FQDESV (reference sequence). Trimming pared 9 bases from V and 1 base from J, leaving 13 bases between. This CDR3 region has 15 residues. CDR3: CASLGATSGANVLTF. CDR3 nucleotide sequence: TGTGCCAGTTTAGGGGCTACTTCTGGGGCCAACGTCCTGACTTTC.

The chain carries TRBV19 and TRBJ1-2, with TRBD1 as a possible D gene (5 bases). CDR1 LNHDA and CDR2 SQIVND come from the germline V gene (reference sequence). Trimming shortened V by 5 bases and J by 4 bases, and 14 bases separated the two germline ends. The CDR3 contains 14 residues. CDR3 sequence: CASSPGAEPYGYTF. For the CDR3, the DNA is TGTGCCAGTAGTCCTGGGGCCGAGCCCTATGGCTACACCTTC.

This clone has just a few counts. This chain uses TRBV6-6 with TRBJ1-2; D is uncertain. Between the trimmed V and J ends, which lost 0 bases and 3 bases, there was a span of 8 bases. Germline V gene data show CDR1 as MNHNY and CDR2 as SVGAGI (reference sequence). The CDR3 contains 14 residues. The CDR3 loop is CASSYSREHYGYTF. The DNA for the CDR3 is TGTGCCAGCAGTTACTCGAGGGAACACTATGGCTACACCTTC.

The V and J genes are TRBV11-3 and TRBJ1-3; 11 nucleotides agree with TRBD1. The CDR3 runs to 14 residues. The trim removed 5 bases at V and 4 bases at J, leaving 1 base unmatched. Germline V gives CDR1 SGHNT, CDR2 YENEEA. For the CDR3, the DNA is TGTGCCAGCAGCGGACAGGGGGCAGGAAACACCATATATTTT. Translating gives CASSGQGAGNTIYF.

V is TRBV7-2 and J is TRBJ2-3, with 9 bases fitting TRBD2. The CDR3 is 15 residues long. In germline, CDR1 is SGHTA, CDR2 FQGNSA. V gave up 6 bases and J gave up 5 bases; unmatched junction bases: 9. The CDR3 loop is CASSRLAAHGDTQYF. CDR3 nucleotide sequence: TGTGCCAGCAGTAGACTAGCGGCCCATGGAGATACGCAGTATTTT.

The chain has TRBV7-9 and TRBJ2-1, with 10 bases that match TRBD2. Losses at the gene ends were 4 bases for V and 4 bases for J; bases not matched to a gene: 10. Germline CDR1 and CDR2: SEHNR and FQNEAQ (reference sequence). This CDR3 contains 17 residues. CDR3 protein: CASSSGGLASLYNEQFF. Here the CDR3 DNA reads TGTGCCAGCAGCTCGGGGGGACTAGCGTCACTATACAATGAGCAGTTCTTC. Looking up the rest from reference TRBV7-9 and TRBJ2-1 gives the full variable domain: DTGVSQNPRHKITKRGQNVTFRCDPISEHNRLYWYRQTLGQGPEFLTYFQNEAQLEKSRLLSDRFSAERPKGSFSTLEIQRTEQGDSAMYLCASSSGGLASLYNEQFFGPGTRLTVL.